This T cell receptor beta chain appears in the sequencing data of a study of T cells after yellow fever vaccination. Study context: Those fractions that held only low numbers of cells were prepared using the SMART-Seq v4 Ultra Low Input RNA kit. Whole-study findings and limits: Reappearance after the booster was seen for most primary-vaccination clones, at 96% CD4 and around 90% CD8. The secondary response was weaker but peaked faster, day 5 versus 15.

Trimming left V 3 bases short and J 0 bases short, with 13 bases between. The CDR3 totals 16 residues. CDR1 SGHTA and CDR2 FQGNSA come from the germline V gene. By 5'RACE template switching, TCR cDNA was produced, with a universal primer site and UMIs added in the process. TCRdb passed the 5' RACE reads through MiXCR, listing each CDR3 protein once. The table has a few hundred thousand distinct CDR3 sequences, approximately 4% seen once. This clonotype was seen ten or more times. Its antigen remains unidentified. The chain joins TRBV7-2 to TRBJ2-3; possibly TRBD1 for D (6 bases). This receptor was taken from a man aged 18 to 29 who received the YFV17D yellow fever vaccine. Here the sequenced sample was PBMCs, taken 5 days after the yellow fever booster vaccination. CDR3 DNA: TGTGCCAGCAGCTTTAGGGGGAAGGGCAGCACAGATACGCAGTATTTT. This sequence encodes CASSFRGKGSTDTQYF.